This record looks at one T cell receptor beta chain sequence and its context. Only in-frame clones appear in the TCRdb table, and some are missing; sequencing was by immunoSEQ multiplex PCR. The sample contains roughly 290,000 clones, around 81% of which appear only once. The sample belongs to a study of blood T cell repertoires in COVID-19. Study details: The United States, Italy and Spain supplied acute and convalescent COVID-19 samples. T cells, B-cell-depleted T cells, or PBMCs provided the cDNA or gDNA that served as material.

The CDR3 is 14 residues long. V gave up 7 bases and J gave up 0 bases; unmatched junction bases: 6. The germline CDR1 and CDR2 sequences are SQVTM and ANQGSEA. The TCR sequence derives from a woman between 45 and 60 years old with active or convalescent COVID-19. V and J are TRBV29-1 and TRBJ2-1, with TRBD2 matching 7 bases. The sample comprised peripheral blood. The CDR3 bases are TGCAGCGCGAGCCGGACTAGCTCCTACAATGAGCAGTTCTTC. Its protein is CSASRTSSYNEQFF.